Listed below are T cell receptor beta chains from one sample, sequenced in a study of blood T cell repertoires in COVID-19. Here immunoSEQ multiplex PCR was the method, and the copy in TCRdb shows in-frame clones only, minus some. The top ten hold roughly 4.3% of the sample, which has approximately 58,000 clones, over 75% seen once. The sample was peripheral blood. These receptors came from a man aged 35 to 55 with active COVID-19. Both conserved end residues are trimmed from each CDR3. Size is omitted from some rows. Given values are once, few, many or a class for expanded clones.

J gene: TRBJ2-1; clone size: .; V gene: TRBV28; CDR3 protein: ASSSHLAELDNEQF
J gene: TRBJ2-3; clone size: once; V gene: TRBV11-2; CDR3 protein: ASSLLAGLGTDTQY
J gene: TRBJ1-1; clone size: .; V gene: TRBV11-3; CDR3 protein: ASSKGTEAF
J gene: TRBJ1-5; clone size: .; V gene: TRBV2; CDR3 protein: ASSGVNQPQH
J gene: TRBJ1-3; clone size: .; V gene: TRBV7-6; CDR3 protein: ASSLGGGSGNTIY
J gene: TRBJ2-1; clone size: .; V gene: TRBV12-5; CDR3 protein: ASGRAGTSGMF
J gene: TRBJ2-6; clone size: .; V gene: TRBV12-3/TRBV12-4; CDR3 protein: ATSSGANVLT
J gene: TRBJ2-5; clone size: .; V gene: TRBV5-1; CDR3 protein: ASSRGTSGRETQY
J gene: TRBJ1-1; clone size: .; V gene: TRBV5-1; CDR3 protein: ASSFTGPGNTEAF
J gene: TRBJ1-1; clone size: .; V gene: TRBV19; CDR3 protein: ASSKYGSEAF
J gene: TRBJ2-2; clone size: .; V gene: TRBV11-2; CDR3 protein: ASSPTGGRWTGELF
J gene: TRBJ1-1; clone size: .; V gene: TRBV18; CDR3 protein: ASSPGQLNTEAF
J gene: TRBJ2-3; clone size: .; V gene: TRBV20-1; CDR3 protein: SASSQPASTDTQY
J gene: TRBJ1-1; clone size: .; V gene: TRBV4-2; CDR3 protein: ASSQLGGLMNTEAF
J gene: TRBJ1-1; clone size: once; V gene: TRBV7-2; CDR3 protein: ASSLTVDTEAF
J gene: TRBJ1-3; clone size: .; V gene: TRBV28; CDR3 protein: ASAGADSGNTIY
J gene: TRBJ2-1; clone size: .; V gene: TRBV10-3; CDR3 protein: AIRTSGRYKDNEQF
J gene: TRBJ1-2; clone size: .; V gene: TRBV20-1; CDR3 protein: SASGSGTGQQYGYT
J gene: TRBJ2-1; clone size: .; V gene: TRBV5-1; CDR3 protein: ASSRTSGTYNEQF
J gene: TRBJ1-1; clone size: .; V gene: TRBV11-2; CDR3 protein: ASSWGRDTEAF
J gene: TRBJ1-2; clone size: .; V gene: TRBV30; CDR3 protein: AWTSSADYGYT
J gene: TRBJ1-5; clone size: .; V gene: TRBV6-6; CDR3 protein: ASNTGTAHNQPQH
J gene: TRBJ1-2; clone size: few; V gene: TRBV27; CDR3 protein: ASSRSGDLYYGYT
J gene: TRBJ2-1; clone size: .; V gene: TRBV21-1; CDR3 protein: ASSKEGTASYNEQF
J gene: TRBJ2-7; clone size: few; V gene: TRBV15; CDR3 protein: ATSRGDRVSYEQY
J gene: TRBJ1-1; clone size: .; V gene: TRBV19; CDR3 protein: ASLGRGRGEAF
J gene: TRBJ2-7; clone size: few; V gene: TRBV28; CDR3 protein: ASSLYRDEQY
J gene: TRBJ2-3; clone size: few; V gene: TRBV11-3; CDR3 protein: ASSKRLAGDSTDTQY
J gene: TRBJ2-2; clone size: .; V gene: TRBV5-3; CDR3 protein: ARSGPRPTGELF
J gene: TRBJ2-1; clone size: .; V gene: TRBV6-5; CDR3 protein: ASSFAGSSYNEQF
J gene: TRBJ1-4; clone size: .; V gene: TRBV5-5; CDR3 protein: ASSLGGADNEKLF
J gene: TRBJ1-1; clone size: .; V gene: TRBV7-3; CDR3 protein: ASSPGRGGNTEAF
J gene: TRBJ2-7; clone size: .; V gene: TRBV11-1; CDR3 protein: ASSLTRGFTYEQY
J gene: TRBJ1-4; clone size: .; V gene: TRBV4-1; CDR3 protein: ASSPVISAGEKLF
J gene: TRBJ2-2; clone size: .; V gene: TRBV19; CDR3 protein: ASSTSGTNTGELF
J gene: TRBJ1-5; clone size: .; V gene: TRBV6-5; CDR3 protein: ASTGTPNQPQH
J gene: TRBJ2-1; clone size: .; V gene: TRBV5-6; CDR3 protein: ASSFTRLYNEQF
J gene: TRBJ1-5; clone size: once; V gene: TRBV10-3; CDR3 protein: AISGTGRTQPQH
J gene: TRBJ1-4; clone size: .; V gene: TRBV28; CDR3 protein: ASSPGRGRLNEKLF
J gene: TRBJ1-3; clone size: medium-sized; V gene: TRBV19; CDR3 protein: ASTRGGSGNTIY
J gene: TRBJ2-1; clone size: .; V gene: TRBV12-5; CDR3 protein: ASGESGRANEQF
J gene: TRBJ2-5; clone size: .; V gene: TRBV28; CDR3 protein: ASSVTGGRETQY
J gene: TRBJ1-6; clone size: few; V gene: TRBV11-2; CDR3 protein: ASTLRRERAPLH
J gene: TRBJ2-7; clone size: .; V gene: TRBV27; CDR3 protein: ASRRLAGVGSYEQY
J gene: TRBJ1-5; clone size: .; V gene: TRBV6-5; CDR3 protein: ASRNWREFGPQH
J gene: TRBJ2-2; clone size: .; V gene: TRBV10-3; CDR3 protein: AISELAGSAGELF
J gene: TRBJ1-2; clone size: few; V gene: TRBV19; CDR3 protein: ASSIDLRQSYGYT
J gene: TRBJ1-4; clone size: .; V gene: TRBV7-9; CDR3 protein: ASSYGRGEKLF
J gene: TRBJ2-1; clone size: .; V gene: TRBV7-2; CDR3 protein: ASSPWRKLGYNEQF
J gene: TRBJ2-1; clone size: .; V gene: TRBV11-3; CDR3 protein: ASSLEGLAGTEQF
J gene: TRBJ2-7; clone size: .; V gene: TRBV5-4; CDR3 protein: ASSGTSGSSYEQY
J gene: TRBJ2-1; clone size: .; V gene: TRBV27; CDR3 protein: ASSLLGSPRRF
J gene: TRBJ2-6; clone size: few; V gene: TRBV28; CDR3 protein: ASSSPSGLGANVLT
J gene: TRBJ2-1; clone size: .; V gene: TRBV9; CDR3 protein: ASSLASGTDEQF
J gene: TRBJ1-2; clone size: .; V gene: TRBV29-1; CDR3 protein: SARTETNYGYT
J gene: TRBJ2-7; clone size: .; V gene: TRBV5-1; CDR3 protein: ASSLDGGRSSYEQY
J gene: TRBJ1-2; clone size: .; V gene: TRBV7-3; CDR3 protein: ASSRGQGPLS